The 30 T cell receptor beta chains below come from one sample, sequenced in a study of blood T cell repertoires in COVID-19. Measured with immunoSEQ multiplex PCR; TCRdb has only the in-frame clones, and not every one. The sample carries roughly 280,000 clones, around 90% recorded once. Sequencing was done on a sample of peripheral blood. All receptors derive from a woman in her forties or fifties who had recovered from COVID-19.

V usage is TRBV7-3 and J usage is TRBJ2-2; D is perhaps TRBD2 (6 bases). Germline CDR1 reads SGHTA; CDR2 reads FQGTGA. V lost 5 bases and J 2 bases, leaving 9 bases between the germline ends. The CDR3 totals 14 residues. The CDR3 coding sequence is TGTGCCAGCAGCGTGGGGGGTAACACCGGGGAGCTGTTTTTT. The encoded protein is CASSVGGNTGELFF.

The chain uses TRBV5-5 and TRBJ1-1; D is possibly TRBD1 (6 bases). Germline-derived CDR1 and CDR2 are SGHKS and YYEKEE (reference sequence). Trimming left V 6 bases short and J 7 bases short, with 19 bases between. The CDR3 runs 14 residues. This CDR3 reads CASIPRDMSFEAFF. CDR3 nucleotide sequence: TGTGCCAGCATCCCTCGGGACATGTCTTTTGAAGCTTTCTTT.

The rearrangement joins TRBV5-1 to TRBJ1-5; D possibly corresponds to TRBD1 (6 bases). CDR3 length: 15 residues. V was cut by 2 bases and J by 4 bases, with 13 bases left in between. Germline lookup yields CDR1 SGHRS and CDR2 YFSETQ. The CDR3 is CASSLMVTGNQPQHF. DNA of the CDR3: TGCGCCAGCAGCTTAATGGTGACAGGTAATCAGCCCCAGCATTTT.

This sequence joins TRBV29-1 and TRBJ1-2, with D maybe TRBD1 (6 bases). From germline, CDR1 is SQVTM and CDR2 ANQGSEA. The CDR3 loop spans 14 amino acids. The V end lost 6 bases, the J end lost 3 bases, and 17 bases lay between the germline ends. The CDR3 spells CSVRGPQGHYGYTF. In nucleotides, the CDR3 is TGCAGCGTGAGAGGACCGCAGGGGCACTATGGCTACACCTTC. Looking up the rest from reference TRBV29-1 and TRBJ1-2 gives the full variable domain: SAVISQKPSRDICQRGTSLTIQCQVDSQVTMMFWYRQQPGQSLTLIATANQGSEATYESGFVIDKFPISRPNLTFSTLTVSNMSPEDSSIYLCSVRGPQGHYGYTFGSGTRLTVV.

The gene calls are TRBV6-6 and TRBJ2-2, with 12 bases fitting TRBD1. Losses at the gene ends were 8 bases for V and 6 bases for J; bases not matched to a gene: 4. This CDR3 contains 14 residues. CDR1 and CDR2 from the germline V gene are MNHNY and SVGAGI (reference sequence). The CDR3 reads CASEGQGAAGELFF. In nucleotides, the CDR3 is TGTGCCAGCGAGGGACAGGGGGCGGCCGGGGAGCTGTTTTTT.

The gene calls are TRBV6-6 and TRBJ1-2; no reliable D call. Germline V gene lookup returns CDR1 MNHNY and CDR2 SVGAGI (reference sequence). The length of the CDR3 is 15 residues. V dropped 4 bases and J dropped 4 bases, with 16 bases sitting between them. In DNA form, the CDR3 reads TGTGCCAGCAGTTCGACGACTATAGGCAGCTATGGCTACACCTTC. It codes for CASSSTTIGSYGYTF.

The CDR3 spells CASSQGLRSTEAFF. The CDR3 DNA reads TGTGCCAGCAGCCAAGGGTTGAGGAGCACTGAAGCTTTCTTT. The chain recombines TRBV14 with TRBJ1-1; D not certain. The CDR3 totals 14 residues. V lost 1 base and J lost 4, with 10 bases in between. Germline V gene data show CDR1 as SGHDN and CDR2 as FVKESK.

The chain employs TRBV28 and TRBJ1-1; 10 nucleotides match TRBD1. This CDR3 has 14 amino acids. The V and J ends lost 10 bases and 3 bases, in that order; junction bases with no gene match: 8. Germline V gene data show CDR1 as MDHEN and CDR2 as SYDVKM. The CDR3 protein is CAIRRQGAHTEAFF. CDR3 DNA: TGTGCCATCAGACGACAGGGGGCTCACACTGAAGCTTTCTTT.

The V call is TRBV30, the J call TRBJ2-1; no reliable D call. The V gene's germline CDR1 is GTSNPN and CDR2 SVGIG (reference sequence). Trimming took 1 base from V and 0 from J, leaving 4 bases between them. The CDR3 consists of 13 residues. The CDR3 nucleotides are TGTGCCTGGAGTGCTAGCTCCTACAATGAGCAGTTCTTC. Translation: CAWSASSYNEQFF.

V gene TRBV30 combines with J gene TRBJ1-2, with 7 bases aligning to TRBD1. Germline values: CDR1 GTSNPN, CDR2 SVGIG (reference sequence). This CDR3 has 14 amino acids. V lost 4 bases and J lost 0; bases outside the gene matches: 5. The CDR3 sequence: CAWTQQGTNYGYTF. The CDR3 coding sequence is TGTGCCTGGACTCAACAGGGGACTAACTATGGCTACACCTTC.

The V gene is TRBV20-1, the J gene TRBJ1-5, with D possibly being TRBD1 (5 bases). CDR1 is DFQATT and CDR2 is SNEGSKA in the germline V gene (reference sequence). CDR3 size: 14 residues. V was pared by 3 bases and J by 1 base, with 10 bases between. In DNA, the CDR3 is TGCAGTGCTAGTATGGCAGGGAGCAATCAGCCCCAGCATTTT. Its protein is CSASMAGSNQPQHF.

The chain carries TRBV21-1 and TRBJ2-2; TRBD1 was called by the table and not checked on the DNA. TRBV21-1 is a pseudogene locus. This CDR3 comprises 15 residues. The DNA for the CDR3 is TGTGCCAGCGTGCCCGGGACAGTTTACACCGGGGAGCTGTTTTTT. Its protein product is CASVPGTVYTGELFF.

This clone occurred a few times. The chain has TRBV19 and TRBJ1-5; weak D call: TRBD1 (5 bases). This CDR3 is 13 amino acids long. Germline V lookup: CDR1 LNHDA, CDR2 SQIVND (reference sequence). Trimming cost V 5 bases and J 9 bases, with 14 bases left between them. The CDR3: CASSGATRGPQHF. CDR3 nucleotides: TGTGCCAGTAGTGGGGCAACCCGAGGGCCCCAGCATTTT. The variable domain in full, with the rest retrieved from reference TRBV19 and TRBJ1-5, is DGGITQSPKYLFRKEGQNVTLSCEQNLNHDAMYWYRQDPGQGLRLIYYSQIVNDFQKGDIAEGYSVSREKKESFPLTVTSAQKNPTAFYLCASSGATRGPQHFGDGTRLSIL.

The rearrangement uses TRBV6-5 and TRBJ1-2; 8 positions agree with TRBD1. The germline gives CDR1 MNHEY, CDR2 SVGAGI. The trim removed 6 bases at V and 1 base at J, leaving 7 bases unmatched. The CDR3 extends over 15 amino acids. The CDR3 nucleotides read TGTGCCAGCAGGAAATGGACAGGGTATAACTATGGCTACACCTTC. Translated, it gives CASRKWTGYNYGYTF.

Worth noting for this clone: A read error may produce the germline difference seen at one junction end. The chain joins TRBV19 to TRBJ1-1; D may be TRBD1 (5 bases). This CDR3 has 13 residues. Germline CDR1 is LNHDA and CDR2 is SQIVND (reference sequence). CDR3 loop: CASNPGLVTEAFF. CDR3 nucleotides: TGTGCAAGTAATCCAGGGTTGGTCACTGAAGCTTTCTTT.

The rearrangement joins TRBV27 to TRBJ2-1; 14 bases map to TRBD2. The CDR3 totals 14 residues. The V segment lost 8 bases and the J segment 9 bases; nucleotides outside the gene matches: 6. Germline V gene data show CDR1 as MNHEY and CDR2 as SMNVEV (reference sequence). CDR3: CASAGLAGGGEQFF. The CDR3 DNA reads TGTGCCAGCGCCGGACTAGCGGGAGGAGGTGAGCAGTTCTTC.

The chain couples TRBV9 to TRBJ2-7, with 15 bases matching TRBD2. This CDR3 is 20 amino acids long. V was pared by 2 bases and J by 0 bases, with 12 bases of the junction left unmatched. The germline gives CDR1 SGDLS, CDR2 YYNGEE. CDR3: CASSVSPGLAGGVLSYEQYF. CDR3 DNA: TGTGCCAGCAGCGTCTCTCCAGGACTAGCGGGAGGGGTTCTCTCCTACGAGCAGTACTTC.

The CDR3 here is CASSEPGRNSYEQYF. The DNA for the CDR3 is TGTGCCAGCAGTGAGCCGGGGAGGAATTCCTACGAGCAGTACTTC. This chain connects TRBV6-1 to TRBJ2-7, with D maybe TRBD2 (6 bases). V was shortened by 3 bases and J by 1 base, with 13 bases between the two germline ends. Germline V gene sequence: CDR1 MNHNS, CDR2 SASEGT. The CDR3 length is 15 residues.

The chain's CDR3 is CAWSGGGDTEAFF. CDR3 DNA sequence: TGTGCCTGGAGTGGTGGGGGGGACACTGAAGCTTTCTTT. The chain joins TRBV30 to TRBJ1-1; possibly TRBD1 for D (5 bases). CDR1 is GTSNPN and CDR2 is SVGIG in the germline V gene (reference sequence). This CDR3 contains 13 residues. The V and J ends lost 1 base and 3 bases respectively, with 9 bases between them.

V and J are TRBV6-1 and TRBJ2-3; 9 nucleotides align to TRBD2. The CDR3 is made up of 17 amino acids. CDR1 is MNHNS, CDR2 SASEGT, per germline. V shed 3 bases and J 9 bases; nucleotides not matched to a gene: 16. The CDR3 protein is CASSDARGGGALETQYF. CDR3 nucleotide sequence: TGTGCCAGCAGTGACGCTCGGGGCGGGGGGGCCTTAGAGACGCAGTATTTT.

J is TRBJ2-2 and V is TRBV5-1; D unresolved. Germline CDR1 and CDR2: SGHRS and YFSETQ. The CDR3 covers 14 residues. Between the trimmed V and J ends, which lost 0 bases and 3 bases, there was a span of 6 bases. CDR3 amino acids: CASSLGLDTGELFF. CDR3 DNA: TGCGCCAGCAGCTTGGGACTGGACACCGGGGAGCTGTTTTTT.

The V gene is TRBV5-6, the J gene TRBJ2-7; D may be TRBD2 (7 bases). V was trimmed by 1 base and J by 2 bases, leaving 16 bases between them. Germline V lookup: CDR1 SGHDT, CDR2 YYEEEE. This CDR3 has 16 residues. In nucleotides, the CDR3 is TGTGCCAGCAGCTTGAGGTGGCGGGGGCCAACCTACGAGCAGTACTTC. It specifies CASSLRWRGPTYEQYF.

The chain is built from TRBV6-6 and TRBJ2-2; 8 bases are shared with TRBD2. The CDR3 is 16 residues long. Germline V lookup: CDR1 MNHNY, CDR2 SVGAGI (reference sequence). V lost 2 bases, J lost 7 bases, and 9 bases stayed unmatched. As DNA, the CDR3 is TGTGCCAGCAGTTACCTACCCGGGACTAGTAACGGGGAGCTGTTTTTT. Protein product: CASSYLPGTSNGELFF.

The chain couples TRBV18 to TRBJ2-3; D unclear. Germline V gene sequence: CDR1 KGHSH, CDR2 LQKENI. The CDR3 sequence is 15 residues long. V dropped 4 bases and J dropped 0 bases, with 11 bases sitting between them. CDR3 loop: CASSLFPPSTDTQYF. DNA of the CDR3: TGTGCCAGCTCACTTTTTCCTCCTAGCACAGATACGCAGTATTTT.

The rearrangement joins TRBV7-9 to TRBJ1-3, with no clear D. Trimming left V 4 bases short and J 2 bases short, with 12 bases between. Germline-derived CDR1 and CDR2 are SEHNR and FQNEAQ (reference sequence). The CDR3 is 15 residues long. The CDR3 nucleotides are TGTGCCAGCAGCTCCGGGTTCTCTACTGGAAACACCATATATTTT. Protein product: CASSSGFSTGNTIYF.

This chain connects TRBV27 to TRBJ2-2; 8 bases agree with TRBD1. V dropped 5 bases and J dropped 6; count of bases not matched to a gene: 5. The CDR3 runs to 14 residues. Germline values: CDR1 MNHEY, CDR2 SMNVEV (reference sequence). This chain's CDR3 is CASSRTGFAGELFF. The CDR3 coding sequence is TGTGCCAGCAGTAGGACAGGGTTTGCCGGGGAGCTGTTTTTT.

The chain joins TRBV4-1 to TRBJ1-1; TRBD1 is a possible D gene (6 bases). The CDR3 covers 16 residues. Trimming took 0 bases from V and 2 from J, leaving 13 bases between them. Germline V gene data show CDR1 as MGHRA and CDR2 as YSYEKL. The CDR3 protein is CASSQDFEGVNTEAFF. In nucleotides, the CDR3 is TGCGCCAGCAGCCAAGATTTTGAGGGGGTTAACACTGAAGCTTTCTTT.

The genes are TRBV7-3 and TRBJ1-6; D gene unclear. This CDR3 comprises 14 residues. CDR1 and CDR2 (germline): SGHTA, FQGTGA. Trimming stripped 5 bases from V and 6 bases from J, with 11 bases between. Written as DNA, the CDR3 is TGTGCCAGCAGCCTCGGGAGATTTAATTCACCCCTCCACTTT. This gives the protein CASSLGRFNSPLHF.

This rearrangement joins TRBV30 to TRBJ2-2; a possible D gene is TRBD1 (5 bases). V was shortened by 5 bases and J by 5 bases, with 9 bases between the two germline ends. The germline CDR1 and CDR2 sequences are GTSNPN and SVGIG (reference sequence). CDR3 length: 12 residues. CDR3 bases: TGTGCCTGGCAGGGTAGTACCGGGGAGCTGTTTTTT. Its translation: CAWQGSTGELFF. Complete variable domain (other parts from reference TRBV30 and TRBJ2-2): SQTIHQWPATLVQPVGSPLSLECTVEGTSNPNLYWYRQAAGRGLQLLFYSVGIGQISSEVPQNLSASRPQDRQFILSSKKLLLSDSGFYLCAWQGSTGELFFGEGSRLTVL.

The rearrangement links TRBV6-6 to TRBJ1-2, with D uncertain. The CDR3 spans 15 residues. With 2 bases removed from V and 0 bases from J, the gap between germline ends came to 10 bases. Germline-derived CDR1 and CDR2 are MNHNY and SVGAGI (reference sequence). The CDR3 DNA follows: TGTGCCAGCAGTTACACGGCGGCCGCTAACTATGGCTACACCTTC. Amino acids: CASSYTAAANYGYTF.